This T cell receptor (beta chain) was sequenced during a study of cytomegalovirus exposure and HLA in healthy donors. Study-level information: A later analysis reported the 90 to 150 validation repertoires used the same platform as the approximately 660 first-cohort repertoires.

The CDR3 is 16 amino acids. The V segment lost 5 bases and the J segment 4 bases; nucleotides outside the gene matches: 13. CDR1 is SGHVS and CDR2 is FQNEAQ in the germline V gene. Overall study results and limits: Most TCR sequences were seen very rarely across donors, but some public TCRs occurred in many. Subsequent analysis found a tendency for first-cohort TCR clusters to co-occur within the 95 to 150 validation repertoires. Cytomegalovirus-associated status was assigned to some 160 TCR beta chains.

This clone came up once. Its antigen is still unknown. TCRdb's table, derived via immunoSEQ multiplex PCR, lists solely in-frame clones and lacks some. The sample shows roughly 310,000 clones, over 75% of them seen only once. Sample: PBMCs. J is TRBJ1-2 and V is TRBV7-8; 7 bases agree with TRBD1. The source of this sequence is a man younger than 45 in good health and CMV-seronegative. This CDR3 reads CASSPRTGSQLYGYTF. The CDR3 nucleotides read TGTGCCAGCAGCCCTCGGACAGGTTCTCAACTCTATGGCTACACCTTC.